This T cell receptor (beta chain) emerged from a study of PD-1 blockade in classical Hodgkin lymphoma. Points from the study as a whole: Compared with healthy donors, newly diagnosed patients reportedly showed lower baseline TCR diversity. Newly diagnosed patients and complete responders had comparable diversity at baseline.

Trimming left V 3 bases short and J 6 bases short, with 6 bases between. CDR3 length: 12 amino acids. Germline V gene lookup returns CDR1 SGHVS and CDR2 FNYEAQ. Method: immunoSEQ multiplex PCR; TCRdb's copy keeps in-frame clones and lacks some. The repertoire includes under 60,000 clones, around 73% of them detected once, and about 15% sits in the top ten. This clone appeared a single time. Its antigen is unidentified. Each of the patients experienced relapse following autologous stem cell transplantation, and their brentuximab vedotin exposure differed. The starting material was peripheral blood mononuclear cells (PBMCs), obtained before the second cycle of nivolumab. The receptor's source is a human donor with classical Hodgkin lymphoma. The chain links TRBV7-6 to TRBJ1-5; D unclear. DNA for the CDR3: TGTGCCAGCAGCTTTTCGGGTCAGCCCCAGCATTTT. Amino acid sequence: CASSFSGQPQHF.